Each of the 10 T cell receptor beta chains below was sequenced from the same sample in a study of cytomegalovirus exposure and HLA in healthy donors. The PCR ran on 60 Vbeta and 13 Jbeta primers. The protocol was immunoSEQ multiplex PCR, while the TCRdb copy is restricted to in-frame clones and leaves out a portion. The sample table sets out over 100,000 clones. The sample taken for sequencing was PBMCs. The receptors derive from a man aged 25-45 years in good health and CMV-seronegative.

CDR3 DNA: TGTGCCAGCAGCCCGCAGGGGGCCTCGAACACTGAAGCTTTCTTT. This encodes CASSPQGASNTEAFF. The V call is TRBV11-2, the J call TRBJ1-1; 8 nucleotides line up with TRBD1. J gave up 1 base and V 5 bases, and 6 bases lay outside the gene matches. CDR1 SGHAT and CDR2 FQNNGV come from the germline V gene. There are 15 residues in the CDR3.

The V gene is TRBV7-2, the J gene TRBJ2-7; TRBD1 aligns across 9 bases. The CDR3 runs to 13 residues. Germline CDR1 SGHTA, CDR2 FQGNSA. V trimming: 5 bases; J trimming: 6 bases; junction bases outside the gene matches: 5. The CDR3 nucleotides read TGTGCCAGCAGCGGGACGGACAGGGGCGAGCAGTACTTC. It translates to CASSGTDRGEQYF.

This chain links TRBV7-2 with TRBJ2-7; a possible D gene is TRBD2 (6 bases). The CDR3 runs to 15 residues. The germline V gene has CDR1 SGHTA and CDR2 FQGNSA. Trimming cost V 0 bases and J 3 bases, with 12 bases left between them. CDR3 sequence: CASSLAGGAHYEQYF. The CDR3 DNA follows: TGTGCCAGCAGCTTAGCTGGAGGGGCTCACTACGAGCAGTACTTC.

This chain uses TRBV10-2 with TRBJ1-1, with D tentatively TRBD1 (6 bases). In germline, CDR1 is WSHSY, CDR2 SAAADI. The CDR3 totals 13 residues. The germline V and J ends were trimmed by 8 bases and 5 bases, with 15 bases remaining between them. The CDR3, as DNA: TGCGCCAGCGGGGGCCCCGAGGGGACTGAAGCTTTCTTT. The encoded protein is CASGGPEGTEAFF.

The V call is TRBV6-5, the J call TRBJ1-2; 8 positions match TRBD1. With 7 bases clipped from V and 6 bases from J, the junction kept 4 bases outside the gene matches. CDR3 length: 12 residues. CDR1 MNHEY and CDR2 SVGAGI come from the germline V gene. CDR3 coding DNA: TGTGCCAGCATGAGGACAGGGCATGGCTACACCTTC. This codes for CASMRTGHGYTF.

The V call is TRBV18, the J call TRBJ2-2; D is perhaps TRBD2 (6 bases). CDR1 is KGHSH, CDR2 LQKENI, per germline. This CDR3 spans 17 amino acids. The germline V and J ends were trimmed by 3 bases and 4 bases, with 18 bases remaining between them. This chain's CDR3 is CASSPRMVAESTGELFF. In DNA, the CDR3 is TGTGCCAGCTCACCCCGCATGGTAGCGGAATCCACCGGGGAGCTGTTTTTT.

V is TRBV9 and J is TRBJ2-7; TRBD2 aligns across 8 bases. CDR3 length equals 15 residues. V gave up 0 bases and J gave up 6 bases; unmatched junction bases: 8. Germline loops: CDR1 SGDLS, CDR2 YYNGEE. Here the CDR3 reads CASSVDAGGNFEQYF. Written as DNA, the CDR3 is TGTGCCAGCAGCGTAGATGCGGGGGGTAACTTCGAGCAGTACTTC.

The rearrangement joins TRBV28 to TRBJ2-4; D might be TRBD1 (5 bases). Germline values: CDR1 MDHEN, CDR2 SYDVKM. Trimming shortened V by 3 bases and J by 0 bases, and 9 bases separated the two germline ends. The CDR3 extends over 15 amino acids. CDR3 sequence (DNA): TGTGCCAGCAGTTTGGGGCAGATAGCCAAAAACATTCAGTACTTC. Protein sequence: CASSLGQIAKNIQYF.

The chain combines TRBV9 with TRBJ2-2; 7 bases are shared with TRBD1. This CDR3 comprises 18 residues. Losses at the gene ends were 2 bases for V and 1 base for J; bases not matched to a gene: 11. CDR1 and CDR2 from the germline V gene are SGDLS and YYNGEE. CDR3 protein: CASSVTSLQGRNTGELFF. CDR3 nucleotides: TGTGCCAGCAGCGTCACCTCCCTACAGGGGCGGAACACCGGGGAGCTGTTTTTT. Full variable domain (rest looked up from reference TRBV9 and TRBJ2-2): DSGVTQTPKHLITATGQRVTLRCSPRSGDLSVYWYQQSLDQGLQFLIQYYNGEERAKGNILERFSAQQFPDLHSELNLSSLELGDSALYFCASSVTSLQGRNTGELFFGEGSRLTVL.

The CDR3 nucleotides are TGTGCCAGCAGCGACAGGGTTAACACTGAAGCTTTCTTT. It yields the protein CASSDRVNTEAFF. The V and J genes are TRBV6-5 and TRBJ1-1, with 7 bases fitting TRBD1. Germline V lookup: CDR1 MNHEY, CDR2 SVGAGI. J was trimmed by 2 bases and V by 6 bases; bases with no gene match: 3. The CDR3 is made up of 13 amino acids.